These 23 T cell receptor beta chains came from one sample sequenced in a study of cytomegalovirus exposure and HLA in healthy donors (TCRdb year 2017). To prepare the library, the immunoSEQ multiplex PCR assay was applied. The multiplex PCR relied on a mix of 60 forward primers for TCR Vbeta segments and 13 reverse primers for TCR Jbeta segments. Held by TCRdb, this immuneACCESS table contains in-frame sequences only and omits some clones. Under half of the omission traces to an unresolved V gene where checked; the cause of the rest is unknown. The sample records about 150,000 clones, 72% of which are singletons. The ten largest clones represent over 2% of the sample. Sequenced input: PBMCs. These receptors all stem from a man aged 35-49 years in good health and CMV-seronegative.

This clone has only a few counts. V and J are TRBV5-6 and TRBJ2-5; no clear D gene. Germline-derived CDR1 and CDR2 are SGHDT and YYEEEE. This CDR3 comprises 13 residues. Trimming stripped 1 base from V and 5 bases from J, with 9 bases between. DNA for the CDR3: TGTGCCAGCAGCTTGATCCCGTTGGAGACCCAGTACTTC. Encoded protein: CASSLIPLETQYF.

CDR3 residues: CASSLETGVTGELFF. The CDR3 DNA reads as TGTGCCAGCAGCTTGGAAACAGGTGTTACCGGGGAGCTGTTTTTT. V gene TRBV5-4 combines with J gene TRBJ2-2; tentatively, D is TRBD1 (5 bases). V dropped 0 bases and J dropped 5 bases, with 11 bases sitting between them. The germline V gene has CDR1 SGHNT and CDR2 YYREEE (reference sequence). The CDR3 extends over 15 amino acids.

This rearrangement joins TRBV5-4 to TRBJ2-4; 7 positions agree with TRBD1. Germline CDR1 SGHNT, CDR2 YYREEE (reference sequence). Germline trimming cut 4 bases from V and 8 bases from J; bases unmatched to any gene: 9. This CDR3 has 14 residues. The CDR3 sequence: CASSPRQGNDIQYF. The CDR3 coding sequence is TGTGCCAGCAGCCCGCGACAGGGTAACGACATTCAGTACTTC.

V and J are TRBV28 and TRBJ2-2, with D tentatively TRBD1 (5 bases). With 4 bases removed from V and 2 bases from J, the gap between germline ends came to 17 bases. CDR1 and CDR2 from the germline V gene are MDHEN and SYDVKM. The CDR3 runs 17 residues. The CDR3 nucleotides are TGTGCCAGCAGTTCCATTCCCCAGGGTGTCAACACCGGGGAGCTGTTTTTT. Translation gives CASSSIPQGVNTGELFF.

This clone was seen a handful of times. The chain links TRBV5-4 to TRBJ1-1; 7 bases match TRBD1. Germline V gene lookup returns CDR1 SGHNT and CDR2 YYREEE (reference sequence). This CDR3 has 14 residues. Trimming at V came to 6 bases and at J to 1 base, leaving 6 bases not matched to a gene. CDR3 protein: CASTLGQENTEAFF. In nucleotides, the CDR3 is TGTGCCAGCACCCTCGGACAGGAGAACACTGAAGCTTTCTTT.

The V and J genes are TRBV6-1 and TRBJ2-7; 7 bases line up with TRBD1. Germline V gives CDR1 MNHNS, CDR2 SASEGT. The CDR3 is 15 amino acids. The V segment lost 6 bases and the J segment 3 bases; nucleotides outside the gene matches: 11. CDR3 amino acids: CASSEMTGSFYEQYF. The CDR3, as DNA: TGTGCCAGCAGCGAAATGACAGGGAGTTTCTACGAGCAGTACTTC.

V and J are TRBV7-2 and TRBJ2-7, with no clear D. The CDR3 spans 16 residues. Germline V lookup: CDR1 SGHTA, CDR2 FQGNSA. V lost 5 bases and J 3 bases, leaving 20 bases between the germline ends. This chain's CDR3 is CASSLVGSTSFYEQYF. The CDR3 DNA follows: TGTGCCAGCAGCCTAGTCGGTTCCACCTCCTTCTACGAGCAGTACTTC.

In its sample, this clone was seen a few times. The chain combines TRBV5-6 with TRBJ1-4, with TRBD1 matching 9 bases. CDR1 is SGHDT and CDR2 is YYEEEE in the germline V gene. The junction had 10 bases not matched to a gene; V was cut back by 0 bases and J by 7 bases. The CDR3 has 17 residues. The DNA of the CDR3 is TGTGCCAGCAGCTTGGACCCTTGGACAGGGGATATTGAAAAACTGTTTTTT. As protein: CASSLDPWTGDIEKLFF.

This chain connects TRBV5-4 to TRBJ2-7, with D tentatively TRBD2 (6 bases). The CDR3 has 15 residues. Germline values: CDR1 SGHNT, CDR2 YYREEE (reference sequence). V was shortened by 4 bases and J by 0 bases, with 14 bases between the two germline ends. The CDR3 DNA sequence: TGTGCCAGCAGCGTTACTAGCCCGAGCTCCTACGAGCAGTACTTC. Amino acids: CASSVTSPSSYEQYF.

This chain links TRBV5-1 with TRBJ2-7, with a weak D call TRBD2 (6 bases). The V gene's germline CDR1 is SGHRS and CDR2 YFSETQ. The CDR3 runs to 14 residues. The V end lost 7 bases, the J end lost 6 bases, and 20 bases lay between the germline ends. The CDR3 region has the DNA TGCGCCAGCCGAAGAACCCACGGGACTCTCGAGCAGTACTTC. This gives the protein CASRRTHGTLEQYF.

This clone was counted between two and nine times. This chain uses TRBV9 with TRBJ2-2; 9 nucleotides line up with TRBD1. Trimming removed 5 bases from V and 0 bases from J; junction bases left unmatched: 2. CDR1 SGDLS and CDR2 YYNGEE come from the germline V gene. The CDR3 consists of 15 residues. CDR3 coding DNA: TGTGCCAGCAGTCGACAGGGGGCGAACACCGGGGAGCTGTTTTTT. Translation: CASSRQGANTGELFF.

CDR3 sequence (DNA): TGTGCCAGCAGTGCCGGTCGGGGTTACGAGCAGTACTTC. Its protein is CASSAGRGYEQYF. This chain joins TRBV2 and TRBJ2-7; D perhaps matches TRBD2 (5 bases). This CDR3 comprises 13 residues. V was cut by 4 bases and J by 4 bases, with 11 bases left in between. Germline V CDR1 and CDR2: SNHLY, FYNNEI. The whole variable domain, filled in from reference TRBV2 and TRBJ2-7, reads EPEVTQTPSHQVTQMGQEVILRCVPISNHLYFYWYRQILGQKVEFLVSFYNNEISEKSEIFDDQFSVERPDGSNFTLKIRSTKLEDSAMYFCASSAGRGYEQYFGPGTRLTVT.

This clone appeared a single time. This chain joins TRBV5-4 and TRBJ2-7; D uncertain. Trimming took 0 bases from V and 3 from J, leaving 7 bases between them. Germline V CDR1 and CDR2: SGHNT, YYREEE (reference sequence). CDR3 length: 13 residues. The CDR3 loop is CASSLAGHYEQYF. The CDR3 nucleotides read TGTGCCAGCAGCTTGGCCGGTCACTACGAGCAGTACTTC.

The rearrangement uses TRBV19 and TRBJ2-3; TRBD1 aligns across 10 bases. Germline V lookup: CDR1 LNHDA, CDR2 SQIVND (reference sequence). This CDR3 has 17 residues. The junction had 10 bases not matched to a gene; V was cut back by 4 bases and J by 3 bases. The CDR3 coding sequence is TGTGCCAGTAGTAGACCCAGAAGACAGGGGGCGACAGATACGCAGTATTTT. Its translation is CASSRPRRQGATDTQYF.

The chain uses TRBV12-5 and TRBJ1-5; weak D call: TRBD1 (6 bases). Trimming removed 0 bases from V and 7 bases from J, with 16 bases in between. This CDR3 region has 16 residues. Looked up from germline, CDR1 is LGHNT and CDR2 is FRNRAP. CDR3 amino acids: CASGLVLSTGGQPQHF. The CDR3 DNA sequence: TGTGCTAGTGGTTTGGTACTCTCGACAGGAGGACAGCCCCAGCATTTT.

The gene calls are TRBV4-3 and TRBJ1-1, with a tentative D call TRBD1 (5 bases). This CDR3 has 15 residues. The V end lost 3 bases, the J end lost 1 base, and 12 bases lay between the germline ends. From germline, CDR1 is LGHNA and CDR2 YSLEER. Here the CDR3 DNA reads TGCGCCAGCAGCCACTCGGGACTGCAGAACACTGAAGCTTTCTTT. This sequence encodes CASSHSGLQNTEAFF.

The chain joins TRBV2 to TRBJ1-2; TRBD1 matches 8 bases. The junction had 11 bases not matched to a gene; V was cut back by 3 bases and J by 8 bases. CDR1 is SNHLY, CDR2 FYNNEI, per germline. The CDR3 is made up of 15 amino acids. This CDR3 reads CASSEDRVDTRGYTF. CDR3 sequence (DNA): TGTGCCAGCAGTGAGGACAGGGTGGATACGAGGGGCTACACCTTC.

V and J are TRBV7-6 and TRBJ1-5; possibly TRBD1 for D (5 bases). The CDR3 sequence is 15 residues long. V lost 1 base to trimming and J lost 5 bases, with 12 bases between them. Germline V lookup: CDR1 SGHVS, CDR2 FNYEAQ. The CDR3 DNA sequence: TGTGCCAGCAGCTTAGGGGCAGGGCCATATCAGCCCCAGCATTTT. Encoded protein: CASSLGAGPYQPQHF.

Only one count was recorded for this clone. V and J are TRBV2 and TRBJ2-2, with 8 nucleotides matching TRBD2. Trimming took 7 bases from V and 3 from J; bases not matched to a gene: 7. In germline, CDR1 is SNHLY, CDR2 FYNNEI. The CDR3 covers 15 residues. In nucleotides, the CDR3 is TGTGCCAGCACCGGACTAGCCGGTGACACCGGGGAGCTGTTTTTT. Amino acid sequence: CASTGLAGDTGELFF.

The rearrangement links TRBV7-6 to TRBJ1-5; D is unclear. This CDR3 spans 15 amino acids. In germline, CDR1 is SGHVS, CDR2 FNYEAQ. Deletions cut 6 bases from V and 0 bases from J, with 12 bases between. The CDR3 DNA follows: TGTGCCAGCAGTTTATCCGGTAATAGCAATCAGCCCCAGCATTTT. Encoded protein: CASSLSGNSNQPQHF.

This clone was counted a single time. The chain joins TRBV6-1 to TRBJ1-1; no clear D gene. The CDR3 sequence is 11 residues long. V lost 0 bases and J 11 bases, leaving 7 bases between the germline ends. Germline-derived CDR1 and CDR2 are MNHNS and SASEGT. The CDR3 sequence is CASSEARMAFF. CDR3 DNA: TGTGCCAGCAGTGAAGCGCGAATGGCTTTCTTT.

The chain uses TRBV18 and TRBJ1-1, with 7 bases identical to TRBD1. The germline CDR1 and CDR2 sequences are KGHSH and LQKENI. The V gene end was trimmed by 3 bases and the J gene end by 0 bases; junction bases not matched to a gene: 10. CDR3 length equals 17 residues. The CDR3 DNA sequence: TGTGCCAGCTCACCTCGGGTCATACAGGGGATGAACACTGAAGCTTTCTTT. This sequence encodes CASSPRVIQGMNTEAFF.

V is TRBV2 and J is TRBJ2-7; weak D call: TRBD1 (6 bases). Germline CDR1 reads SNHLY; CDR2 reads FYNNEI. V gave up 7 bases and J gave up 2 bases, with 9 bases separating them. There are 12 residues in the CDR3. The CDR3 DNA follows: TGTGCCAGCAAACAGGGTCCCTACGAGCAGTACTTC. Its protein is CASKQGPYEQYF.